Listed here are 10 T cell receptor beta chains from one sample, sequenced in a study of beta chain features in type 1 diabetes. These TCRs' antigens remain unknown. Since all of the isolated RNA was reverse transcribed, expressed TCRB transcripts were what got sequenced. Some clones are missing from TCRdb's copy, which holds only in-frame ones; the method was immunoSEQ multiplex PCR. The sample shows about 700,000 clones, roughly 12% of them seen only once. Points from the study as a whole: Significant though moderate, a shortening of TCRB CDR3s appeared in all four CD4+ subsets of Type 1 diabetes patients.

Sequencing used naive CD4+ T cells from blood. The receptors stem from a man younger than 35 with type 1 diabetes.

This chain joins TRBV4-1 and TRBJ2-3; D is uncertain. V was cut by 5 bases and J by 6 bases, with 9 bases left in between. This CDR3 is built from 12 residues. Per the germline V gene, CDR1 is MGHRA and CDR2 is YSYEKL. The CDR3 spells CASSSRGDTQYF. CDR3 in DNA: TGCGCCAGCAGCTCGCGTGGGGATACGCAGTATTTT.

V gene TRBV13 combines with J gene TRBJ2-5; 11 nucleotides align to TRBD2. CDR3 length equals 17 residues. CDR1 is PRHDT and CDR2 is FYEKMQ in the germline V gene (reference sequence). With V trimmed by 5 bases and J by 2 bases, 10 bases remained unmatched. The CDR3 is CASSLSLPSGGQETQYF. The CDR3 DNA follows: TGTGCCAGCAGCCTATCTCTCCCTAGCGGGGGGCAAGAGACCCAGTACTTC.

This chain uses TRBV4-2 with TRBJ2-3; the match to TRBD1 covers 7 bases. Looked up from germline, CDR1 is LGHNA and CDR2 is YNFKEQ. The CDR3 contains 17 residues. J lost 1 base, V lost 4 bases, and 11 bases had no gene match. The CDR3 bases are TGTGCCAGCAGCCCCCTAGGCCGACAGGGAGGCACAGATACGCAGTATTTT. It translates to CASSPLGRQGGTDTQYF.

There are a few counts of this clone. The chain links TRBV6-5 to TRBJ2-5; D remains unclear. The CDR3 sequence is 14 residues long. Germline V gives CDR1 MNHEY, CDR2 SVGAGI. The germline V and J ends were trimmed by 4 bases and 2 bases, with 11 bases remaining between them. CDR3 in amino acids: CASSFERSQETQYF. The DNA of the CDR3 is TGTGCCAGCAGTTTCGAGCGATCACAAGAGACCCAGTACTTC.

The chain links TRBV7-2 to TRBJ2-7; 9 positions agree with TRBD1. V dropped 5 bases and J dropped 3; count of bases not matched to a gene: 5. Germline CDR1 reads SGHTA; CDR2 reads FQGNSA. This CDR3 has 14 amino acids. In DNA, the CDR3 is TGTGCCAGCAGCCAGACAGGGGGAATCTACGAGCAGTACTTC. Its translation: CASSQTGGIYEQYF.

This chain connects TRBV5-4 to TRBJ2-3; TRBD1 is a possible D gene (5 bases). Germline V lookup: CDR1 SGHNT, CDR2 YYREEE (reference sequence). CDR3 size: 14 residues. V was trimmed by 4 bases and J by 2 bases, leaving 11 bases between them. The CDR3 loop is CASSRETATDTQYF. The CDR3 coding sequence is TGTGCCAGCAGCCGCGAGACAGCCACAGATACGCAGTATTTT. Filled out from reference TRBV5-4 and TRBJ2-3, the complete variable domain reads ETGVTQSPTHLIKTRGQQVTLRCSSQSGHNTVSWYQQALGQGPQFIFQYYREEENGRGNFPPRFSGLQFPNYSSELNVNALELDDSALYLCASSRETATDTQYFGPGTRLTVL.

The CDR3 spells CASSTSSLGGQQFF. For the CDR3, the DNA is TGTGCCAGCAGCACCTCCTCCTTAGGGGGTCAGCAGTTCTTC. V gene TRBV7-7 combines with J gene TRBJ2-1; a weak D match, TRBD1 (6 bases). The CDR3 runs 14 residues. Germline-derived CDR1 and CDR2 are SSHAT and FNYEAQ (reference sequence). V was clipped by 5 bases and J by 11 bases, with 19 bases between them.

The J gene is TRBJ2-2, the V gene TRBV10-3; 7 bases agree with TRBD2. CDR3 length: 13 amino acids. The germline CDR1 and CDR2 sequences are ENHRY and SYGVKD. Losses at the gene ends were 6 bases for V and 8 bases for J; bases not matched to a gene: 6. For the CDR3, the DNA is TGTGCCATCAGCGGACTAGTAGCTGGGGAGCTGTTTTTT. Amino acid sequence: CAISGLVAGELFF.

This clone was seen only a few times. This chain uses TRBV5-1 with TRBJ2-1, with D possibly called TRBD1 or TRBD2 (5 bases each). CDR3 length: 16 residues. Germline CDR1 SGHRS, CDR2 YFSETQ. Trimming shortened V by 0 bases and J by 3 bases, and 13 bases separated the two germline ends. The CDR3 nucleotides read TGCGCCAGCAGCTTGGAGGGGACCCTCAACTACAATGAGCAGTTCTTC. Translation: CASSLEGTLNYNEQFF.

The chain links TRBV5-4 to TRBJ2-2; D unclear. V was cut by 3 bases and J by 6 bases, with 9 bases left in between. CDR3 length: 13 amino acids. Germline CDR1 SGHNT, CDR2 YYREEE (reference sequence). The DNA of the CDR3 is TGTGCCAGCAGCTCGCTAGGGCCCGGGGAGCTGTTTTTT. It specifies CASSSLGPGELFF.